This TCR beta chain stems from a study of blood T cells in healthy people across ages. Primers used in a second PCR of about 7 to 12 cycles were a sample-barcoded 5' primer and a J-beta primer mix. Each CDR3 protein gets one entry after TCRdb re-called the 5' RACE reads with MiXCR. The profile covers approximately 730,000 distinct CDR3 sequences, with roughly two fifths appearing a single time and 20% to 25% taken by the ten largest. The sequenced sample consisted of blood. The receptor comes from a woman aged 60-75 years in good health.

This CDR3 reads CASSYARTASNRNTGELFF. The CDR3, as DNA: TGTGCCAGCAGTTACGCGCGGACGGCCTCCAATCGGAACACCGGGGAGCTGTTTTTT. The chain carries TRBV6-5 and TRBJ2-2, with D unclear. The ends were cut back, 2 bases at V and 1 base at J, with 20 bases in the middle. Germline V lookup: CDR1 MNHEY, CDR2 SVGAGI. The CDR3 consists of 19 residues.